The TCR beta chain described here comes from a study of blood T cell repertoires in COVID-19. Clinical history as reported by participants underpinned cohort assignment. The CDR3 loop spans 15 amino acids. The V gene end was trimmed by 4 bases and the J gene end by 7 bases; junction bases not matched to a gene: 7. CDR1 is SGDLS, CDR2 YYNGEE, per germline. Here immunoSEQ multiplex PCR was the method, and the copy in TCRdb shows in-frame clones only, minus some. The sample gives about 270,000 clones, roughly 90% of which show up once; more than 1.5% is in the top ten. Sequenced input: PBMCs or T cells enriched from blood (not recorded which). The chain is built from TRBV9 and TRBJ1-6, with 8 bases identical to TRBD1. The sequence was collected from a woman aged 60-75 years who had recovered from COVID-19. In nucleotides, the CDR3 is TGTGCCAGCAGCCCTAACGACAGGGGCAATTCACCCCTCCACTTT. It encodes CASSPNDRGNSPLHF.